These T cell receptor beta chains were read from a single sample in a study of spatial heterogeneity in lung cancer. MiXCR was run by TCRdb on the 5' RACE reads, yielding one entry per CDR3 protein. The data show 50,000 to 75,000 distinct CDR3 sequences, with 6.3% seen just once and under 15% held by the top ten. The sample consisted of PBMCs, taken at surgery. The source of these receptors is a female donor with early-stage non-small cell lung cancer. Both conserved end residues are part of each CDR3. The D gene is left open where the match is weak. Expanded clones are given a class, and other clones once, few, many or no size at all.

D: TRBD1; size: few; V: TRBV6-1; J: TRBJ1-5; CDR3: CASSEASGGGYQPQHF; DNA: TGTGCCAGCAGTGAAGCCTCCGGAGGGGGCTATCAGCCCCAGCATTTT
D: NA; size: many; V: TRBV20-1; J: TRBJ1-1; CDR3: CSARGYGATNTEAFF; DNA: TGCAGTGCTAGAGGTTATGGGGCTACGAACACTGAAGCTTTCTTT
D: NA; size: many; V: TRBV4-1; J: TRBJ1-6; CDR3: CASSRQSAGAGSPLHF; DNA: TGCGCCAGCAGCCGTCAGAGCGCAGGGGCGGGATCACCCCTCCACTTT
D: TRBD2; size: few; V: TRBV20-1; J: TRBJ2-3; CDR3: CSARGGLAGETDTQYF; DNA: TGCAGTGCTAGAGGAGGACTAGCGGGGGAGACAGATACGCAGTATTTT
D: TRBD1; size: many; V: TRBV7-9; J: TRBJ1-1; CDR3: CASSPRRGPDTEAFF; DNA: TGTGCCAGCAGCCCCCGCAGGGGGCCAGATACTGAAGCTTTCTTT
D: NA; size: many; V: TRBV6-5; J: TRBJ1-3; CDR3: CASHGDPSGNTIYF; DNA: TGTGCCAGCCACGGGGATCCGTCTGGAAACACCATATATTTT
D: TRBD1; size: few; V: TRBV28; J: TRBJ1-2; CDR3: CAGTGNPNYGYTF; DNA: TGTGCCGGGACAGGCAACCCTAACTATGGCTACACCTTC
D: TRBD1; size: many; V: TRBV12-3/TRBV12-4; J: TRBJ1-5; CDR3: CASSLRGHQPQHF; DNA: TGTGCCAGCAGTCTCAGGGGGCATCAGCCCCAGCATTTT
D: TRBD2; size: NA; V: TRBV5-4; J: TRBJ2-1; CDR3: CASSSTSGGDNEQFF; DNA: TGTGCCAGCAGTTCGACTAGCGGGGGGGACAATGAGCAGTTCTTC
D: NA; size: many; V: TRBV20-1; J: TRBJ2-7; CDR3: CSGGFCGEVTSEQYF; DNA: TGCAGTGGTGGTTTTTGCGGGGAGGTGACCTCAGAGCAGTACTTC
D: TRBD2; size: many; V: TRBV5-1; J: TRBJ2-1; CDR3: CASSLTSGNSYNEQFF; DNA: TGCGCCAGCAGCTTGACTAGCGGCAACTCCTACAATGAGCAGTTCTTC
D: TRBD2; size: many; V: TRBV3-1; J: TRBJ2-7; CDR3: CASSRLRGGSYEQYF; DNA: TGTGCCAGCAGCCGACTACGGGGGGGCTCCTACGAGCAGTACTTC
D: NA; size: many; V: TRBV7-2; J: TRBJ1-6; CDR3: CASSARQSSNSPLHF; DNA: TGTGCCAGCAGCGCCCGACAGAGTAGTAATTCACCCCTCCACTTT
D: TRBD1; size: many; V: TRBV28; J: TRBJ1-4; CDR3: CASSKGQGHEKLFF; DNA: TGTGCCAGCAGCAAGGGACAGGGTCATGAAAAACTGTTTTTT
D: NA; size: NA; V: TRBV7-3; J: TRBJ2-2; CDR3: CASSLGQGHGGELFF; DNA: TGTGCCAGCAGCTTAGGGCAGGGACACGGCGGGGAGCTGTTTTTT
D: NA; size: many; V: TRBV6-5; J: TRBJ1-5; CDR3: CASRSTGSISNQPQHF; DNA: TGTGCCAGCAGATCGACAGGATCTATTAGCAATCAGCCCCAGCATTTT
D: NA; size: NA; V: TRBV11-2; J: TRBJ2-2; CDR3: CASSPGRLTGELFF; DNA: TGTGCCAGCAGCCCGGGAAGGTTAACCGGGGAGCTGTTTTTT
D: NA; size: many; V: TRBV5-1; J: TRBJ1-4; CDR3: CASSFASGAPNEKLFF; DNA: TGCGCCAGCAGCTTTGCCTCAGGGGCACCTAATGAAAAACTGTTTTTT
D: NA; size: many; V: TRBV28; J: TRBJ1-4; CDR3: CASSLGGTNEKLFF; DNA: TGTGCCAGCAGCCTAGGGGGAACTAATGAAAAACTGTTTTTT
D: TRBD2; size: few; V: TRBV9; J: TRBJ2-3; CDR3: CASSVVTSGGTDTQYF; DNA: TGTGCCAGCAGCGTAGTAACTAGCGGGGGCACAGATACGCAGTATTTT
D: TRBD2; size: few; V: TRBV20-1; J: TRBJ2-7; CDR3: CSARGVSSYEQYF; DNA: TGCAGTGCCCGGGGGGTTAGCTCCTACGAGCAGTACTTC
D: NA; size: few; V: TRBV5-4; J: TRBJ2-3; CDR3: CASSRDASGNTQYF; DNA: TGTGCCAGCAGTCGGGACGCGTCGGGAAATACGCAGTATTTT
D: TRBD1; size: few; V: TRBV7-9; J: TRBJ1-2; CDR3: CASSFTGGFHGYTF; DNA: TGTGCCAGCAGCTTTACAGGGGGCTTCCATGGCTACACCTTC
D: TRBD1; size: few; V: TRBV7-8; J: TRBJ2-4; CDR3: CTSIGQGVLAKNIQYF; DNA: TGTACCAGCATCGGACAGGGGGTCCTAGCCAAAAACATTCAGTACTTC
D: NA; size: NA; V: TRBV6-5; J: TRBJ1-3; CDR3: CASSGGQLSGNTIYF; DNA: TGTGCCAGCAGCGGTGGGCAGCTCTCTGGAAACACCATATATTTT
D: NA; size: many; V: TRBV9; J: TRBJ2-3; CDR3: CASSVGPGESDTQYF; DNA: TGTGCCAGCAGCGTAGGTCCCGGGGAGTCGGATACGCAGTATTTT
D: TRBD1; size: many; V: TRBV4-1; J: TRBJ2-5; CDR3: CASSPTGTGRGETQYF; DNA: TGCGCCAGCAGCCCCACCGGGACAGGGAGGGGAGAGACCCAGTACTTC
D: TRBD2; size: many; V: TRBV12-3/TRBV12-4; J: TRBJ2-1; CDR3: CASRRSGSGNEQFF; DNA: TGTGCCAGCAGAAGAAGCGGGAGCGGAAATGAGCAGTTCTTC
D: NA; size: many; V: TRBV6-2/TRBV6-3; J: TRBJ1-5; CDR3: CASRTDSNQPQHF; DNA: TGTGCCAGCAGGACAGATAGCAATCAGCCCCAGCATTTT
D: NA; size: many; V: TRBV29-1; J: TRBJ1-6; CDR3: CKVWGLPPLHF; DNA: TGCAAAGTATGGGGTTTGCCACCCCTCCACTTT
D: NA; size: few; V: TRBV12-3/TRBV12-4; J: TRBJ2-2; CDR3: CASSSPGGELFF; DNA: TGTGCCAGCAGCAGCCCCGGCGGGGAGCTGTTTTTT
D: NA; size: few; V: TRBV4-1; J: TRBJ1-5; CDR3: CASSGSFNQPQHF; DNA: TGCGCCAGCAGCGGGAGCTTCAATCAGCCCCAGCATTTT